This T cell receptor (beta chain) originates from a study of early T cells in non-severe SARS-CoV-2 infection. This clonotype was counted a few times. CDR1 LGHNA and CDR2 YNFKEQ come from the germline V gene. J was trimmed by 8 bases and V by 3 bases; bases with no gene match: 1. This CDR3 contains 13 residues. MiXCR was run by TCRdb on the 5' RACE reads, yielding one entry per CDR3 protein. The repertoire holds roughly 58,000 distinct CDR3 sequences, 6% to 7% seen once, with around 4% in the top ten. The chain couples TRBV4-2 to TRBJ1-2; the match to TRBD1 covers 12 bases. Sequenced sample: whole blood. This clonotype originated in an adult who was a healthcare worker with PCR-confirmed SARS-CoV-2 infection or an uninfected control (not recorded which). The CDR3 loop is CASSQGTGGGYTF. The CDR3 DNA follows: TGTGCCAGCAGCCAGGGGACAGGGGGCGGCTACACCTTC.